The 19 T cell receptor beta chains below all came from one sample that was sequenced in a study of tumor-infiltrating lymphocytes in primary liver carcinoma. Making TCR beta cDNA involved approximately 510 ng total RNA and a constant-region primer. Researchers made the TCR beta libraries by running three nested multiplex PCR rounds with slightly modified ARM-PCR. Two initial PCR rounds of about 11 cycles each paired TRBV1-TRBV30 forward primers with a C-beta reverse primer. TCRdb reprocessed the multiplex PCR reads with MiXCR, giving one entry per CDR3 protein. The sample consists of about 120,000 distinct CDR3 sequences, 60% to 70% of them appearing once. The tissue used was unsorted bulk material of about 19-34 mg. RNA and DNA were co-extracted from it with the AllPrep DNA/RNA mini kit. The sample was liver tumor tissue from sampling region 1. The sample's subset: tumor region T1, superior pole. These receptors were obtained from a woman aged 55-70 years with primary liver carcinoma and hepatitis B virus infection.

This clonotype was seen a handful of times. The chain couples TRBV2 to TRBJ2-3; 11 bases are a match to TRBD2. The CDR3 spans 16 residues. V was pared by 6 bases and J by 3 bases, with 8 bases of the junction left unmatched. Germline lookup yields CDR1 SNHLY and CDR2 FYNNEI. The CDR3 protein is CASSPTTSGRTDTQYF. As DNA, the CDR3 is TGTGCCAGCAGCCCCACCACTAGCGGGAGAACAGATACGCAGTATTTT.

With respect to this clonotype: The junction departs from germline at one end; a sequencing error may be responsible. CDR3 DNA: TGTGCCTTCAGGTACAGGGAGAAGGATACCGGGGAGCTGTCTTTT. This codes for CAFRYREKDTGELSF. The rearrangement joins TRBV10-3 to TRBJ2-2; perhaps TRBD1 as D (6 bases). CDR1 ENHRY and CDR2 SYGVKD come from the germline V gene. The CDR3 is made up of 15 amino acids.

To note about this clonotype: A junction end diverges from the germline sequence, so it may reflect a read error. The V and J genes are TRBV29-1 and TRBJ1-1; D gene uncertain. Germline CDR1 SQVTM, CDR2 ANQGSEA. This CDR3 comprises 15 residues. This chain's CDR3 is CSVMYSGTLNTGAFF. In DNA form, the CDR3 reads TGCAGCGTTATGTATTCCGGAACATTAAACACTGGAGCTTTCTTT.

This clonotype was found many times. CDR3 nucleotides: TGTGCCAGCAGTGTCTCGTTCTCCTACAATGAGCAGTTCTTC. Translation: CASSVSFSYNEQFF. The chain has TRBV6-1 and TRBJ2-1, with no clear D. The CDR3 has 14 amino acids. The germline V gene encodes CDR1 MNHNS and CDR2 SASEGT. Trimming shortened V by 4 bases and J by 0 bases, and 7 bases separated the two germline ends.

The sample holds many counts of this clonotype. This may be a read error, as it is one base from a much larger clone. V and J are TRBV11-2 and TRBJ2-7; the D call may be TRBD1 or TRBD2 (5 bases each). Germline values: CDR1 SGHAT, CDR2 FQNNGV. Trimming shortened V by 6 bases and J by 6 bases, and 18 bases separated the two germline ends. This CDR3 is built from 14 residues. The CDR3 DNA reads TGTGCCAGCAGAAATCCGGGGCTAGCCTGCGAGCAGTACTTC. This sequence encodes CASRNPGLACEQYF.

This clonotype was seen a handful of times. This rearrangement joins TRBV5-1 to TRBJ2-7; TRBD2 agrees at 10 bases. Trimming cost V 5 bases and J 6 bases; bases outside gene matches: 8. Germline CDR1 reads SGHRS; CDR2 reads YFSETQ. The CDR3 is 14 amino acids. CDR3 sequence reads: CASSDTSGIGEQYF. Written as DNA, the CDR3 is TGCGCCAGCAGTGACACTAGCGGGATAGGCGAGCAGTACTTC.

This sequence joins TRBV30 and TRBJ2-7, with a tentative D call TRBD2 (6 bases). This CDR3 contains 15 residues. Between the trimmed V and J ends, which lost 4 bases and 4 bases, there was a span of 20 bases. Germline V gene data show CDR1 as GTSNPN and CDR2 as SVGIG (reference sequence). CDR3 protein: CAWTLRDGGLYEQYF. Here the CDR3 DNA reads TGTGCCTGGACCCTCCGGGACGGAGGGCTTTACGAGCAGTACTTC.

This clonotype was seen a few times. V and J are TRBV7-2 and TRBJ2-1; 13 bases line up with TRBD2. The germline CDR1 and CDR2 sequences are SGHTA and FQGNSA. V shed 2 bases and J 6 bases; nucleotides not matched to a gene: 1. The CDR3 runs 15 residues. CDR3 in DNA: TGTGCCAGCAGCTTACGGACTAGCGGGAGCAATGAGCAGTTCTTC. Its translation is CASSLRTSGSNEQFF.

Comment on this clonotype: A much larger clone differs from this one at a single base, so this may be a read error. V is TRBV6-1 and J is TRBJ1-3; D gene unclear. The V gene lost 6 bases and the J gene lost 6 bases, with 12 bases spanning the gap. Germline V gene sequence: CDR1 MNHNS, CDR2 SASEGT. CDR3 length: 13 amino acids. This chain's CDR3 is CASSERAVNTIYF. For the CDR3, the DNA is TGTGCCAGCAGCGAGCGGGCTGTAAACACCATATATTTT.

This clonotype is categorized as large. The chain couples TRBV6-6 to TRBJ2-1; D gene ambiguous. CDR1 and CDR2 from the germline V gene are MNHNY and SVGAGI (reference sequence). V dropped 0 bases and J dropped 9 bases, with 6 bases sitting between them. CDR3 length: 12 amino acids. CDR3 residues: CASSYSGAEQFF. CDR3 coding DNA: TGTGCCAGCAGTTACTCGGGTGCTGAGCAGTTCTTC.

This chain connects TRBV10-3 to TRBJ2-2, with D tentatively TRBD2 (5 bases). CDR1 ENHRY and CDR2 SYGVKD come from the germline V gene. The CDR3 runs to 16 residues. The V end lost 4 bases, the J end lost 0 bases, and 12 bases lay between the germline ends. The CDR3 DNA follows: TGTGCCATCAGTGGGATCGCTAGCTCGAACACCGGGGAGCTGTTTTTT. This translates into CAISGIASSNTGELFF.

The chain uses TRBV5-1 and TRBJ2-1; possibly TRBD2 for D (5 bases). Germline V lookup: CDR1 SGHRS, CDR2 YFSETQ. The V and J ends lost 0 bases and 5 bases respectively, with 15 bases between them. This CDR3 comprises 16 residues. The CDR3 nucleotides read TGCGCCAGCAGCTTGGTGCCCCCTCCGAGGGACAATGAGCAGTTCTTC. It encodes CASSLVPPPRDNEQFF. Based on the CDR3 plus reference TRBV5-1 and TRBJ2-1, the full variable domain is KAGVTQTPRYLIKTRGQQVTLSCSPISGHRSVSWYQQTPGQGLQFLFEYFSETQRNKGNFPGRFSGRQFSNSRSEMNVSTLELGDSALYLCASSLVPPPRDNEQFFGPGTRLTVL.

The table lists this clonotype with many counts. J is TRBJ2-3 and V is TRBV29-1, with TRBD2 matching over 7 bases. The CDR3 totals 14 residues. The germline CDR1 and CDR2 sequences are SQVTM and ANQGSEA. Trimming took 6 bases from V and 2 from J; bases not matched to a gene: 8. The CDR3: CSVQRDLNTDTQYF. The CDR3 nucleotides read TGCAGCGTCCAGCGGGACCTAAACACAGATACGCAGTATTTT.

The chain has TRBV5-4 and TRBJ2-3; 10 bases align to TRBD2. The length of the CDR3 is 16 residues. J was trimmed by 12 bases and V by 4 bases; bases with no gene match: 17. The V gene's germline CDR1 is SGHNT and CDR2 YYREEE (reference sequence). This chain's CDR3 is CASSLSGRGGTETQYF. The CDR3 DNA follows: TGTGCCAGCAGCCTGAGCGGGAGGGGTGGGACAGAAACACAGTATTTT. The whole variable domain, remainder taken from reference TRBV5-4 and TRBJ2-3, is ETGVTQSPTHLIKTRGQQVTLRCSSQSGHNTVSWYQQALGQGPQFIFQYYREEENGRGNFPPRFSGLQFPNYSSELNVNALELDDSALYLCASSLSGRGGTETQYFGPGTRLTVL.

The table lists this clonotype with a few counts. A much larger clone differs by one base, so this may be a read error. This rearrangement joins TRBV6-6 to TRBJ2-3, with 11 bases identical to TRBD2. This CDR3 spans 15 amino acids. CDR1 and CDR2 (germline): MNHNY, SVGAGI (reference sequence). The CDR3 protein is CASSTSGGSTDTLYF. DNA of the CDR3: TGTGCCAGCAGTACTAGCGGGGGTAGCACAGATACGCTGTATTTT.

On this clonotype: Given a much more abundant clone one base away, this may be a read error. V usage is TRBV5-1 and J usage is TRBJ2-3; D is ambiguous. This CDR3 is built from 11 residues. The germline V gene has CDR1 SGHRS and CDR2 YFSETQ. CDR3 region: CTSSMVDTQYF. The CDR3 nucleotides are TGCACCAGCAGCATGGTAGATACGCAGTATTTT.

The V gene is TRBV28, the J gene TRBJ2-6; possible D gene TRBD1, 5 bases. CDR3 length equals 15 residues. V was pared by 11 bases and J by 1 base, with 15 bases between. Germline CDR1 MDHEN, CDR2 SYDVKM. This CDR3 reads CAGTLQGSGANVLTF. CDR3 nucleotides: TGTGCCGGCACACTCCAGGGTTCTGGGGCCAACGTCCTGACTTTC. Drawing the rest from reference TRBV28 and TRBJ2-6, the complete variable domain is DVKVTQSSRYLVKRTGEKVFLECVQDMDHENMFWYRQDPGLGLRLIYFSYDVKMKEKGDIPEGYSVSREKKERFSLILESASTNQTSMYLCAGTLQGSGANVLTFGAGSRLTVL.

In the case of this clonotype: A much larger clonotype is one base distant, so this may be a read error. V usage is TRBV5-1 and J usage is TRBJ2-5; TRBD1 matches at 8 bases. The CDR3 runs to 15 residues. The V gene end was trimmed by 4 bases and the J gene end by 5 bases; junction bases not matched to a gene: 10. CDR1 SGHRS and CDR2 YFSETQ come from the germline V gene. The CDR3 region has the DNA TGCGCCAGCAGCCTGGTACAGGGGGGTGTGGAGACCCAGTACTTC. Translating it yields CASSLVQGGVETQYF.

Comment on this clonotype: One end of the junction does not line up with germline, which may come from a read error. V and J are TRBV5-4 and TRBJ1-2, with unresolved D. Germline CDR1 SGHNT, CDR2 YYREEE (reference sequence). The CDR3 is 13 residues long. The CDR3 DNA reads as TGTGCCTGCAGCTTGGAACGGGGAGGAGGCTACACCTTC. It is translated as CACSLERGGGYTF.